This is a list of T cell receptor beta chains from one sample in a study of T cell responses to AZD1222 COVID-19 vaccine. Profiled with immunoSEQ multiplex PCR; TCRdb holds only in-frame clones, not every one. The data show around 100,000 clones, roughly 84% seen once. Sequenced material: peripheral blood, taken on day 0 of AZD1222 vaccination. The receptors were sampled from an adult in good health. The CDR3 runs from the conserved cysteine through the conserved F or W.

j_call: TRBJ1-1
v_call: TRBV18
cdr3_aa: CASSTGFVGVGEGTEAFF

j_call: TRBJ1-5
v_call: TRBV24-1
cdr3_aa: CATTGPSGPQHF

j_call: TRBJ1-6
v_call: TRBV28
cdr3_aa: CASSLRIGGFSNSPLHF

j_call: TRBJ1-2
v_call: TRBV5-5
cdr3_aa: CASSSPGGGKNYGYTF

j_call: TRBJ1-2
v_call: TRBV27
cdr3_aa: CASSFSGIAGRVGGYTF

j_call: TRBJ2-7
v_call: TRBV7-2
cdr3_aa: CASSLGLERYEQYF

j_call: TRBJ2-1
v_call: TRBV30
cdr3_aa: CAWSVEDEQFF

j_call: TRBJ2-1
v_call: TRBV4-2
cdr3_aa: CASSQEGRTREQFF

j_call: TRBJ1-5
v_call: TRBV4-1
cdr3_aa: CASSQEDRNNQPQHF

j_call: TRBJ2-1
v_call: TRBV24-1
cdr3_aa: CATGRALPSEQFF

j_call: TRBJ2-1
v_call: TRBV4-2
cdr3_aa: CASSPLNNEQFF

j_call: TRBJ1-5
v_call: TRBV18
cdr3_aa: CASSPRDARPQHF

j_call: TRBJ1-6
v_call: TRBV6-5
cdr3_aa: CASSYARNRGNSPLHF

j_call: TRBJ1-6
v_call: TRBV9
cdr3_aa: CASSATPGTVGSPLHF

j_call: TRBJ2-7
v_call: TRBV28
cdr3_aa: CASSLGLAYEQYF

j_call: TRBJ1-5
v_call: TRBV28
cdr3_aa: CASTWTGGNQPQHF

j_call: TRBJ2-7
v_call: TRBV7-8
cdr3_aa: CASSIRSGGHEQYF

j_call: TRBJ1-6
v_call: TRBV28
cdr3_aa: CASSFPGNRNSPLHF

j_call: TRBJ1-3
v_call: TRBV4-3
cdr3_aa: CASSQGDSSGNTIYF

j_call: TRBJ1-1
v_call: TRBV11-2
cdr3_aa: CASSPGENTEAFF

j_call: TRBJ1-6
v_call: TRBV19
cdr3_aa: CASSRRDVSPLHF

j_call: TRBJ2-7
v_call: TRBV7-2
cdr3_aa: CASSATSGRVHEQYF

j_call: TRBJ2-7
v_call: TRBV7-3
cdr3_aa: CASSLNSGSVYEQYF

j_call: TRBJ2-7
v_call: TRBV4-2
cdr3_aa: CASSQVGRGLNFYEQYF

j_call: TRBJ2-5
v_call: TRBV5-1
cdr3_aa: CASSVGTSGAETQYF

j_call: TRBJ1-3
v_call: TRBV3-1/TRBV3-2
cdr3_aa: CASSPVGGEPGNTIYF

j_call: TRBJ1-1
v_call: TRBV28
cdr3_aa: CASSLIVGTGRQGGRVTEAFF

j_call: TRBJ2-1
v_call: TRBV24-1
cdr3_aa: CATSGNPDEQFF

j_call: TRBJ1-5
v_call: TRBV5-5
cdr3_aa: CASSLERSMSNQPQHF

j_call: TRBJ1-2
v_call: TRBV29-1
cdr3_aa: CSVLADGYTF

j_call: TRBJ1-1
v_call: TRBV19
cdr3_aa: CASSTQGNTEAFF

j_call: TRBJ1-6
v_call: TRBV7-3
cdr3_aa: CASSLNPLGDSPLHF

j_call: TRBJ2-7
v_call: TRBV27
cdr3_aa: CASSIPGGGEQYF

j_call: TRBJ2-1
v_call: TRBV6-2/TRBV6-3
cdr3_aa: CASSSGSYNEQFF

j_call: TRBJ2-1
v_call: TRBV6-2/TRBV6-3
cdr3_aa: CASSYSGGVVFF

j_call: TRBJ2-1
v_call: TRBV28
cdr3_aa: CASSQGTVNEQFF

j_call: TRBJ1-2
v_call: TRBV6-5
cdr3_aa: CASSGVPNREGGYTF

j_call: TRBJ1-5
v_call: TRBV11-2
cdr3_aa: CASSLGFGTHPKNQPQHF

j_call: TRBJ1-1
v_call: TRBV15
cdr3_aa: CATSRDRGNTEAFF

j_call: TRBJ1-2
v_call: TRBV5-1
cdr3_aa: CASSLNSPDYGYTF

j_call: TRBJ2-1
v_call: TRBV6-6
cdr3_aa: CASSYSPGPPYNEQFF